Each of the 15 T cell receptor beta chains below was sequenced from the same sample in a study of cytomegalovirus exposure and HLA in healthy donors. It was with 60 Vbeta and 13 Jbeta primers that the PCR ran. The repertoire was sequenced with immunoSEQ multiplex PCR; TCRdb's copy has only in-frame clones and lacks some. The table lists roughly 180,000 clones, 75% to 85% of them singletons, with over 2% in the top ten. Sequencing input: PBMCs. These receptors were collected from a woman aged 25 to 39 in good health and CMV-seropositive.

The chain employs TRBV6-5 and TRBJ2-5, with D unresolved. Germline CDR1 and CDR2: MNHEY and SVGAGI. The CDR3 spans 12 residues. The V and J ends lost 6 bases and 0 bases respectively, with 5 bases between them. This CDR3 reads CASSLDQETQYF. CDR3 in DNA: TGTGCCAGCAGCCTCGACCAAGAGACCCAGTACTTC.

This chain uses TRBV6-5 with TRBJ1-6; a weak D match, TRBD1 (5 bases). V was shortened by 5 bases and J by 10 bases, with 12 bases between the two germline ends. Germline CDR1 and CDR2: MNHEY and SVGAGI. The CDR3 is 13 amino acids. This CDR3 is CASSGRVRSPLHF. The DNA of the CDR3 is TGTGCCAGCAGTGGCAGGGTGCGGTCACCCCTCCACTTT.

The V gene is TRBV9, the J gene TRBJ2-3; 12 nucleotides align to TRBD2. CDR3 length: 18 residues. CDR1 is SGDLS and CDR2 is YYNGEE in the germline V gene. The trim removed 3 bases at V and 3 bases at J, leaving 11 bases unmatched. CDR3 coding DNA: TGTGCCAGCAGCGCCCCTAGCGGGGGGGCCGAATTAACAGATACGCAGTATTTT. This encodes CASSAPSGGAELTDTQYF.

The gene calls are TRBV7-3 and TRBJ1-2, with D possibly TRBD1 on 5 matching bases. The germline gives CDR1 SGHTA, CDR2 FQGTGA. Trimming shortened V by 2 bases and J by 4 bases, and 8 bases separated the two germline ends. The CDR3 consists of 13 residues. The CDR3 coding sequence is TGTGCCAGCAGCTTACAGGGAAGCTATGGCTACACCTTC. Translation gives CASSLQGSYGYTF.

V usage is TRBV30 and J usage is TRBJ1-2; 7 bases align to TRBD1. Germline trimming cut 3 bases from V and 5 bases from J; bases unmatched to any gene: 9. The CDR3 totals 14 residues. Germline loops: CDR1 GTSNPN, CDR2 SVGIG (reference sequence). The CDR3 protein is CAWRVGGGLYGYTF. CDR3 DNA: TGTGCCTGGAGAGTAGGGGGCGGCCTATATGGCTACACCTTC.

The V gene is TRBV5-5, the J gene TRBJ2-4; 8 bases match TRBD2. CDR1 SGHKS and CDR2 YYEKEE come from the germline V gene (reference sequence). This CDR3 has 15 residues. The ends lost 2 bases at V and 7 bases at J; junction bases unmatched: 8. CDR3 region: CASSFSGVVRNIQYF. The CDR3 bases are TGTGCCAGCAGCTTTAGCGGGGTAGTAAGGAACATTCAGTACTTC.

The DNA of the CDR3 is TGTGCCAGCAGCCACAGACGGGGCGGGGGGGGCACAGATACGCAGTATTTT. It encodes CASSHRRGGGGTDTQYF. V is TRBV4-2 and J is TRBJ2-3; the match to TRBD2 covers 9 bases. Germline CDR1 LGHNA, CDR2 YNFKEQ. There are 17 residues in the CDR3. Unmatched junction bases numbered 8, after V lost 3 bases and J lost 1 base.

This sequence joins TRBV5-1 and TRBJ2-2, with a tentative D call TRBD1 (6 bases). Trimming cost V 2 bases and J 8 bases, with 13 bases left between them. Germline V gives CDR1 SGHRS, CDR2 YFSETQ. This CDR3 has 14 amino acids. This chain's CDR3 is CASSLNTGTGELFF. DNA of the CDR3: TGCGCCAGCAGCTTAAACACAGGGACAGGGGAGCTGTTTTTT.

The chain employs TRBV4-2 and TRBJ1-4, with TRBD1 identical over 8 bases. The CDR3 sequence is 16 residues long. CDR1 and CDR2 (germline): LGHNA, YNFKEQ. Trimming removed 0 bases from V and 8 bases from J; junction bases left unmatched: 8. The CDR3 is CASSQDTRAGGEKLFF. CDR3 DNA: TGTGCCAGCAGCCAAGATACCAGGGCAGGGGGCGAAAAACTGTTTTTT.

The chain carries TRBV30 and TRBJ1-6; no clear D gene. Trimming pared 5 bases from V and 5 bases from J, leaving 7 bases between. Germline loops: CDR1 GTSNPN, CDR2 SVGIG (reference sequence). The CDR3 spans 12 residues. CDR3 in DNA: TGTGCCTGGGCCGGGGATAATTCACCCCTCCACTTT. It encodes CAWAGDNSPLHF.

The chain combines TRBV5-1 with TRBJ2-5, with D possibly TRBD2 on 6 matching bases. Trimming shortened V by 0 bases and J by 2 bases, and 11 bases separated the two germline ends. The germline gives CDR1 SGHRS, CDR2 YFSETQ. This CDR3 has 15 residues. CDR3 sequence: CASSLGAGLQETQYF. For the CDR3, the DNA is TGCGCCAGCAGCTTGGGAGCGGGTCTACAAGAGACCCAGTACTTC.

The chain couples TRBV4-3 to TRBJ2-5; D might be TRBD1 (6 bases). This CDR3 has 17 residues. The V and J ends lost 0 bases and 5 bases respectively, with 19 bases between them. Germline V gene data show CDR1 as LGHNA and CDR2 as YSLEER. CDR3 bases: TGCGCCAGCAGCCAAGAAGAGTCCGGGACACCTGAGGAGACCCAGTACTTC. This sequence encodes CASSQEESGTPEETQYF.

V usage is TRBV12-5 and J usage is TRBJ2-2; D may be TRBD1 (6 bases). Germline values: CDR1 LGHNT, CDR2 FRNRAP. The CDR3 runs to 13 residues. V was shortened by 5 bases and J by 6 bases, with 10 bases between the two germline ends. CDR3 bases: TGTGCTAGTGGTCCGTACAGGGCCGGGGAGCTGTTTTTT. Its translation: CASGPYRAGELFF.

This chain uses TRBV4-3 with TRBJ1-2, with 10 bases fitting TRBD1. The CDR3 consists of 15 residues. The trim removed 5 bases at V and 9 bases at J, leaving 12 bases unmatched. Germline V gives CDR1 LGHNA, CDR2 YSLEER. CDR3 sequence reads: CASSIRGQGPSRYTF. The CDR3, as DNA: TGCGCCAGCAGCATACGGGGACAGGGGCCATCTCGCTACACCTTC.

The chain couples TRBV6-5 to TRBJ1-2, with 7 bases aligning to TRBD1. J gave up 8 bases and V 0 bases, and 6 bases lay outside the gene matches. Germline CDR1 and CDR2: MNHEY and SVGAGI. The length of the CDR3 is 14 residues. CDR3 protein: CASSYSGGRRGYTF. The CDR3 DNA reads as TGTGCCAGCAGTTACTCAGGGGGCCGGCGGGGCTACACCTTC.